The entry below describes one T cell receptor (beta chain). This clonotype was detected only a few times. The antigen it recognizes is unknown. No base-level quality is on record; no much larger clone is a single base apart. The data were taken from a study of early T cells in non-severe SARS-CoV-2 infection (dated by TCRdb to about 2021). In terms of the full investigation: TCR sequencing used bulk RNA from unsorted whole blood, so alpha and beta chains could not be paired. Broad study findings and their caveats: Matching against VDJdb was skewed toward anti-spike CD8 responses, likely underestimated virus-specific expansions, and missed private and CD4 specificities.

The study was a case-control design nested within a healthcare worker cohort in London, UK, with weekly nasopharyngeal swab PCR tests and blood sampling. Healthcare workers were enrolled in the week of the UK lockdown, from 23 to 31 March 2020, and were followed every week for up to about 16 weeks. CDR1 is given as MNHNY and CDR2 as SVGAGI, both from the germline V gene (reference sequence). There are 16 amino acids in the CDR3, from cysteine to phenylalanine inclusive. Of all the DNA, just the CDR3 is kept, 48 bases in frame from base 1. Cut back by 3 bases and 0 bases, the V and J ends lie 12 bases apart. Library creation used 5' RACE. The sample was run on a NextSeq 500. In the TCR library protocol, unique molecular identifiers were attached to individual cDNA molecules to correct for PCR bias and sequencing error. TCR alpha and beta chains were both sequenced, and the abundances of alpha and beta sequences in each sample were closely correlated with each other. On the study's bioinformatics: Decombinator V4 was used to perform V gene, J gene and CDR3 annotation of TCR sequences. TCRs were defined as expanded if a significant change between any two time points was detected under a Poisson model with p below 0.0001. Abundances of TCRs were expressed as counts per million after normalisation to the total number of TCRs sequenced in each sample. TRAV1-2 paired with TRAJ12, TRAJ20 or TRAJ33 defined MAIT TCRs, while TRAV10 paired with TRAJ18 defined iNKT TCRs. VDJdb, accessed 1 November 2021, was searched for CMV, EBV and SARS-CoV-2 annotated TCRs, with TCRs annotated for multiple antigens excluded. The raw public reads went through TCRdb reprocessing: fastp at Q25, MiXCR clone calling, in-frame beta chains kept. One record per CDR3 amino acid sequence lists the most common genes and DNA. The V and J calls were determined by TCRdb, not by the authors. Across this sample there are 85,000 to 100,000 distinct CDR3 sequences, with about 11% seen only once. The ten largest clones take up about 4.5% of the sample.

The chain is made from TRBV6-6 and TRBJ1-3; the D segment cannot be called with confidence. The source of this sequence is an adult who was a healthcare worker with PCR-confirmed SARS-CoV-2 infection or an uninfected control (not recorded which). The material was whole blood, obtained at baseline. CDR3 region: CASSYSDLISGNTIYF. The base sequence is TGTGCCAGCAGTTATTCGGACCTAATCTCTGGAAACACCATATATTTT.